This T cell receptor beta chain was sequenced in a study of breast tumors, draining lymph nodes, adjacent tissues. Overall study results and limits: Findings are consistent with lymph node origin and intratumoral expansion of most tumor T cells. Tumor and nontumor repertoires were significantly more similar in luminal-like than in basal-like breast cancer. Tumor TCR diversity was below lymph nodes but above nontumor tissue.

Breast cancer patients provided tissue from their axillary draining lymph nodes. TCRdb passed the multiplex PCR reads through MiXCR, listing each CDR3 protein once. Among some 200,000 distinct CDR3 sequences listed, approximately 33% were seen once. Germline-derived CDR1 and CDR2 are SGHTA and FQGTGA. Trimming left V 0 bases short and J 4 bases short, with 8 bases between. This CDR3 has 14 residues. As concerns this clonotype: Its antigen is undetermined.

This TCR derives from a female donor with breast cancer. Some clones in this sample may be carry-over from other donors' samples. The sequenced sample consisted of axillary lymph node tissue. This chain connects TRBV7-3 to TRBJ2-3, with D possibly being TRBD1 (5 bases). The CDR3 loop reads CASSLTPTADTQYF. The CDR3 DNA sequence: TGTGCCAGCAGCTTAACCCCGACAGCAGATACGCAGTATTTT. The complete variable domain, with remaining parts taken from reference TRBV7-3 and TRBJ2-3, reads GAGVSQTPSNKVTEKGKYVELRCDPISGHTALYWYRQSLGQGPEFLIYFQGTGAADDSGLPNDRFFAVRPEGSVSTLKIQRTERGDSAVYLCASSLTPTADTQYFGPGTRLTVL.